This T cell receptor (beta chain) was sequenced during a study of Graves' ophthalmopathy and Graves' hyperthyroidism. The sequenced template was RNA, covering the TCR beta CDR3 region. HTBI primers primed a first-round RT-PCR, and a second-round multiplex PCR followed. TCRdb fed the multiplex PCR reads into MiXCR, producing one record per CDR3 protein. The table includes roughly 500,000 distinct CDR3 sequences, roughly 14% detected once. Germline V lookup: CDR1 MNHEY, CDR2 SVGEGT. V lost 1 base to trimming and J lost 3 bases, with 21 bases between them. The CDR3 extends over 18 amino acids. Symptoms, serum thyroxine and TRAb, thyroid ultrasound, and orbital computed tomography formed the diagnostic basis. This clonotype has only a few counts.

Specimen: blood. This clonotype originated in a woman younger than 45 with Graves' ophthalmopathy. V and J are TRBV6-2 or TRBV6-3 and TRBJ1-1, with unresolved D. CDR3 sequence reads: CASSYYSGGSGRDTEAFF. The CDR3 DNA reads TGTGCCAGCAGTTACTACTCGGGCGGGTCGGGGAGGGACACTGAAGCTTTCTTT.